This paragraph reports one T cell receptor (beta chain). Antigen: not known. Unstimulated regulatory T cells (CD4+CD25+CD127-), CD4+CD25- non-regulatory cells, CD4 and CD8 cells were FACS-sorted from thawed PBMCs. These data belong to a study of Tregs in tolerant kidney transplant recipients. Study-level findings and limits: Expanding Tregs on activated donor B cells appeared to best identify donor-specific TCRbeta clones. Donor-specific Treg expansion exceeded global Treg expansion in tolerant patients, suggesting antigen drive.

Repertoires were generated with immunoSEQ multiplex PCR, while TCRdb's copy carries only in-frame clones and drops some. The data show nearly 95,000 clones, with roughly 93% seen just once and around 0.45% held by the top ten. This material consisted of CD4+ T cells from blood, taken before the transplant. The clonotype was recovered from a human donor who received a combined kidney and bone marrow transplant.

The CDR3 loop is CASSSGGGQGYEQYF. The CDR3 DNA is TGCGCCAGCAGCTCCGGCGGGGGACAGGGCTACGAGCAGTACTTC. This rearrangement joins TRBV5-1 to TRBJ2-7, with TRBD1 matching over 9 bases. Germline values: CDR1 SGHRS, CDR2 YFSETQ. V gave up 3 bases and J gave up 3 bases; unmatched junction bases: 7. The CDR3 covers 15 residues.